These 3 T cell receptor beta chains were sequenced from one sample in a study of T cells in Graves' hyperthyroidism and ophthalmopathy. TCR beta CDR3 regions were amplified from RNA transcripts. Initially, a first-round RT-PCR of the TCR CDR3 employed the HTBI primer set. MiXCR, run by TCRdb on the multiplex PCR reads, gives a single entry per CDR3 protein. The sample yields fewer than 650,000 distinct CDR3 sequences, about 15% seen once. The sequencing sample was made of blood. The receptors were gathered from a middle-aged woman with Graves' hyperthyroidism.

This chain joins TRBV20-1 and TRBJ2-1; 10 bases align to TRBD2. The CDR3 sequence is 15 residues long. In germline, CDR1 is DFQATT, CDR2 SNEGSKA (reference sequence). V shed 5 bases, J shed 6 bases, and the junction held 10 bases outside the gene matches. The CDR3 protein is CSARGSSGSTNEQFF. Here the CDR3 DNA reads TGCAGTGCTCGCGGGTCTAGCGGGAGCACCAATGAGCAGTTCTTC.

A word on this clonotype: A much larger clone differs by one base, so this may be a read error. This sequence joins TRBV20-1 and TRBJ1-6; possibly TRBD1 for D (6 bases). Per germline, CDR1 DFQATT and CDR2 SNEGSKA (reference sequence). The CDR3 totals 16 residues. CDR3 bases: TGCAGTGCTGGGTCCCCGGGACAATTCGATAATTCACCCCCCCACTTT. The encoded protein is CSAGSPGQFDNSPPHF.

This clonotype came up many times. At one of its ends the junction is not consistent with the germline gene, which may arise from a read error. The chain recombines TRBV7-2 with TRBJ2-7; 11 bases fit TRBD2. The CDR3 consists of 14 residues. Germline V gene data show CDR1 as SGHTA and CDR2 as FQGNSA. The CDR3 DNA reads TGTGCCAGCAGTTTAGCGGGAGGGGTCTACGAGCAGTACTTC. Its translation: CASSLAGGVYEQYF.